Following are 18 T cell receptor beta chains from one sample sequenced in a study of blood T cells in healthy people across ages. Combining a sample-barcoded 5' primer with a J-beta primer mix, a second PCR ran for 7 to 11 cycles. One entry per CDR3 protein, called by TCRdb with MiXCR from the 5' RACE reads. The table records about 1,000,000 distinct CDR3 sequences, less than 50% of them present only once. The sample taken for sequencing was blood. The receptors here all came from a woman aged 60 to 75 in good health.

This sequence joins TRBV3-1 and TRBJ2-4; TRBD2 matches 7 bases. Looked up from germline, CDR1 is LGHDT and CDR2 is YNNKEL (reference sequence). This CDR3 has 18 residues. V lost 4 bases and J lost 0; bases outside the gene matches: 12. The CDR3 coding sequence is TGTGCCAGCAGCCTGACTAGCCCATTAATACTAGCCAAAAACATTCAGTACTTC. Amino acid sequence: CASSLTSPLILAKNIQYF.

In this sample, this clonotype turned up once. The chain carries TRBV6-5 and TRBJ1-2; D gene ambiguous. Germline CDR1 reads MNHEY; CDR2 reads SVGAGI. The CDR3 runs to 11 residues. Deletions cut 11 bases from V and 7 bases from J, with 14 bases between. The CDR3 is CAGKGVGGYTF. For the CDR3, the DNA is TGTGCCGGCAAGGGAGTTGGTGGCTACACCTTC.

J is TRBJ2-4 and V is TRBV27; 7 bases align to TRBD2. The end of the DNA aligns better with TRBJ2-7, so the J call may be wrong. The CDR3 is made up of 12 amino acids. CDR1 is MNHEY, CDR2 SMNVEV, per germline (reference sequence). The DNA for the CDR3 is TGTGCCAGCAGGCGGGAGAATTACGAGCAGTACTTC. Translating gives CASRRENYEQYF.

This chain links TRBV20-1 with TRBJ1-2; 7 bases line up with TRBD1. CDR1 and CDR2 from the germline V gene are DFQATT and SNEGSKA (reference sequence). With V trimmed by 1 base and J by 4 bases, 6 bases remained unmatched. The CDR3 has 14 residues. CDR3 sequence reads: CSARGQGQFYGYTF. The CDR3 bases are TGCAGTGCTAGAGGACAGGGCCAATTCTATGGCTACACCTTC.

The chain uses TRBV7-4 and TRBJ2-1, with no clear D. The CDR3 is made up of 17 amino acids. V lost 2 bases to trimming and J lost 4 bases, with 18 bases between them. The germline V gene encodes CDR1 SGHVT and CDR2 SQSDAQ. The chain's CDR3 is CASSLPPGREKYNEQFF. The DNA for the CDR3 is TGTGCCAGCAGCTTACCCCCCGGCAGAGAGAAATACAATGAGCAGTTCTTC.

This clonotype was observed a few times. The V gene is TRBV7-9, the J gene TRBJ2-7; TRBD1 is a possible D gene (6 bases). The CDR3 sequence is 16 residues long. V was pared by 4 bases and J by 9 bases, with 25 bases between. In germline, CDR1 is SEHNR, CDR2 FQNEAQ (reference sequence). The CDR3 sequence: CASSSVGQPKTVGQYF. CDR3 DNA sequence: TGTGCCAGCAGCTCTGTGGGACAACCTAAAACCGTTGGGCAGTACTTC.

The V gene is TRBV12-3 or TRBV12-4, the J gene TRBJ2-7, with D unresolved. V was cut by 2 bases and J by 1 base, with 9 bases left in between. There are 14 residues in the CDR3. The CDR3 nucleotides read TGTGCCAGCAGTTTACGCAGGCTATCCTACGAGCAGTACTTC. Translated: CASSLRRLSYEQYF.

The J gene is TRBJ2-5, the V gene TRBV20-1; 7 nucleotides agree with TRBD2. J lost 1 base, V lost 6 bases, and 11 bases had no gene match. The CDR3 contains 15 residues. From germline, CDR1 is DFQATT and CDR2 SNEGSKA (reference sequence). The CDR3 DNA follows: TGCAGTGCCGAAGGGGCGGGGGTGTTCCAAGAGACCCAGTACTTC. Translated, it gives CSAEGAGVFQETQYF.

The chain recombines TRBV10-3 with TRBJ2-1, with D possibly being TRBD1 (5 bases). CDR1 is ENHRY, CDR2 SYGVKD, per germline. This CDR3 spans 12 amino acids. V was shortened by 10 bases and J by 7 bases, with 14 bases between the two germline ends. CDR3 sequence: CATMTVWNEQFF. CDR3 nucleotides: TGTGCCACAATGACAGTTTGGAATGAGCAGTTCTTC.

This clonotype was detected once. The chain carries TRBV6-5 and TRBJ1-2; tentative D call: TRBD1 (6 bases). The CDR3 loop spans 17 amino acids. V was trimmed by 4 bases and J by 1 base, leaving 19 bases between them. CDR1 and CDR2 (germline): MNHEY, SVGAGI. DNA for the CDR3: TGTGCCAGCAGTTCTCTCCCCGCGGGGGCTGGTAACTATGGCTACACCTTC. Encoded protein: CASSSLPAGAGNYGYTF.

CDR3 sequence (DNA): TGCAGTGCTGCGACTAGACTGAAAGAGACCCAGTACTTC. It encodes CSAATRLKETQYF. The chain combines TRBV20-1 with TRBJ2-5; the D gene is possibly TRBD2 (6 bases). V lost 5 bases, J lost 3 bases, and 13 bases lay in between. The germline V gene has CDR1 DFQATT and CDR2 SNEGSKA (reference sequence). There are 13 residues in the CDR3.

The rearrangement links TRBV20-1 to TRBJ2-1; TRBD2 aligns across 9 bases. The CDR3 is 14 amino acids. With V trimmed by 1 base and J by 4 bases, 2 bases remained unmatched. Germline values: CDR1 DFQATT, CDR2 SNEGSKA (reference sequence). The CDR3 sequence: CSARVAGVYNEQFF. In nucleotides, the CDR3 is TGCAGTGCTAGAGTAGCGGGAGTTTACAATGAGCAGTTCTTC.

The genes are TRBV5-1 and TRBJ2-2; no clear D. V shed 2 bases and J shed 1 base, with 12 bases lying between them. In germline, CDR1 is SGHRS, CDR2 YFSETQ. This CDR3 is built from 16 residues. As DNA, the CDR3 is TGCGCCAGCAGCTTCGAAACAGCTTTGAACACCGGGGAGCTGTTTTTT. This gives the protein CASSFETALNTGELFF.

This clonotype turned up a few times. The chain is built from TRBV9 and TRBJ2-3; perhaps D is TRBD1 or TRBD2 (5 bases each). This CDR3 comprises 13 residues. The V gene's germline CDR1 is SGDLS and CDR2 YYNGEE. In DNA, the CDR3 is TGTGCGTCGACCAGGGACAGCACAGATACGCAGTATTTT. Residues: CASTRDSTDTQYF. Looking up the rest from reference TRBV9 and TRBJ2-3 gives the full variable domain: DSGVTQTPKHLITATGQRVTLRCSPRSGDLSVYWYQQSLDQGLQFLIQYYNGEERAKGNILERFSAQQFPDLHSELNLSSLELGDSALYFCASTRDSTDTQYFGPGTRLTVL.

CDR3 sequence: CASQQPGQGYNEQFF. Written as DNA, the CDR3 is TGTGCCAGCCAGCAACCGGGACAGGGCTACAATGAGCAGTTCTTC. The chain employs TRBV6-5 and TRBJ2-1, with 9 bases matching TRBD1. The CDR3 length is 15 residues. V trimming: 8 bases; J trimming: 3 bases; junction bases outside the gene matches: 8. Germline CDR1 is MNHEY and CDR2 is SVGAGI.

The chain carries TRBV5-5 and TRBJ2-3, with D tentatively TRBD1 (8 bases). Deletions cut 7 bases from V and 9 bases from J, with 27 bases between. Germline-derived CDR1 and CDR2 are SGHKS and YYEKEE (reference sequence). The CDR3 has 16 amino acids. As DNA, the CDR3 is TGTGCCAGCGGATCCTCCACAGGGGGGGGCTTTGTGACGCAGTATTTT. This gives the protein CASGSSTGGGFVTQYF.

This chain joins TRBV7-2 and TRBJ2-7, with a possible D match to TRBD1 (6 bases). Germline V gene sequence: CDR1 SGHTA, CDR2 FQGNSA. Deletions cut 4 bases from V and 7 bases from J, with 14 bases between. CDR3 length equals 13 residues. CDR3 in DNA: TGTGCCAGCAGCTCTTACAGGGATGGTGAGCAGTACTTC. Amino acid sequence: CASSSYRDGEQYF.

This clonotype has only a few counts. The CDR3: CASTLSASGGKDRPINEQFF. In DNA form, the CDR3 reads TGTGCCAGCACTTTGTCGGCTAGCGGGGGGAAAGACCGCCCGATCAATGAGCAGTTCTTC. The rearrangement links TRBV2 to TRBJ2-1; 11 bases align to TRBD2. Germline CDR1 SNHLY, CDR2 FYNNEI. The CDR3 consists of 20 residues. The V segment lost 7 bases and the J segment 6 bases; nucleotides outside the gene matches: 23.